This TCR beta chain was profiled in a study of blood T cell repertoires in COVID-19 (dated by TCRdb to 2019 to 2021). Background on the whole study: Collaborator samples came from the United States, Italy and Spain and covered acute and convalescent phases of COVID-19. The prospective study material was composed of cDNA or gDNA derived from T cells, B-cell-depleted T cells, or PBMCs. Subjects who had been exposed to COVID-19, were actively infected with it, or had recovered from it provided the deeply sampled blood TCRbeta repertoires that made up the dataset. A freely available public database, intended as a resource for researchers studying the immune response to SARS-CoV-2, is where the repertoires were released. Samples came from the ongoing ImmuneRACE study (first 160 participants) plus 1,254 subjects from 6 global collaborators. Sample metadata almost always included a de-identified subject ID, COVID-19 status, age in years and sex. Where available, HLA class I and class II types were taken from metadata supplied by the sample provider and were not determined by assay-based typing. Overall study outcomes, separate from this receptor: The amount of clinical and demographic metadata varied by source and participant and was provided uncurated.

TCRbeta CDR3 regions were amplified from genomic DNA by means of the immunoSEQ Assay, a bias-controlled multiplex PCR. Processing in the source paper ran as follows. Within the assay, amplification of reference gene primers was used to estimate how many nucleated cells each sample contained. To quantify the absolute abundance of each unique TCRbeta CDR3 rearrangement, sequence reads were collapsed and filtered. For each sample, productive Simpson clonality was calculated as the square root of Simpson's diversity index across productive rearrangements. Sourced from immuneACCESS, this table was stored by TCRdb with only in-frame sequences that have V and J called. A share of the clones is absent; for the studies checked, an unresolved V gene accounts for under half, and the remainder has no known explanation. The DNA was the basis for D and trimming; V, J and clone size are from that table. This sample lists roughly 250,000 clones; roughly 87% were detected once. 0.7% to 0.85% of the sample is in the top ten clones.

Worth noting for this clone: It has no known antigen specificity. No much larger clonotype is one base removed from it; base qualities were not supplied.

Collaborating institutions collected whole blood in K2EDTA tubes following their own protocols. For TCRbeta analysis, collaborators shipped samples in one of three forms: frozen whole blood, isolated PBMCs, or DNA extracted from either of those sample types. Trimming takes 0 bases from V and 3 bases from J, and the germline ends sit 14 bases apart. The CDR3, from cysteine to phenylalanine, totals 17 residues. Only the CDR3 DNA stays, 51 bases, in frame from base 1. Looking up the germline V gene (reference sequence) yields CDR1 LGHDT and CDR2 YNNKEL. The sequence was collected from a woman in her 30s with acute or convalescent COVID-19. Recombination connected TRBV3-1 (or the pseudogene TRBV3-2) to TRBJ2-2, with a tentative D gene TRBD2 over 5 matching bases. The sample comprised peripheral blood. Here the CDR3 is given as CASSQDPSVLDTGELFF. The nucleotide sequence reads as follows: TGTGCCAGCAGCCAAGACCCCTCGGTACTAGACACCGGGGAGCTGTTTTTT.